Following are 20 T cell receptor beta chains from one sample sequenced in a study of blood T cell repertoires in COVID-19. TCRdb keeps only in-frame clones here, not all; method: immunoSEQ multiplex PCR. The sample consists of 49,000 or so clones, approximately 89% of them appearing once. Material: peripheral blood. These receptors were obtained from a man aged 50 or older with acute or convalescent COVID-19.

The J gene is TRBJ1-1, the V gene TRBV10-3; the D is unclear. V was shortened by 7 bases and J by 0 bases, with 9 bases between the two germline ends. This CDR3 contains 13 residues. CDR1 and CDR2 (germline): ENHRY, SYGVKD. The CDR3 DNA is TGTGCCATCATGGGGAGACTGAACACTGAAGCTTTCTTT. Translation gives CAIMGRLNTEAFF.

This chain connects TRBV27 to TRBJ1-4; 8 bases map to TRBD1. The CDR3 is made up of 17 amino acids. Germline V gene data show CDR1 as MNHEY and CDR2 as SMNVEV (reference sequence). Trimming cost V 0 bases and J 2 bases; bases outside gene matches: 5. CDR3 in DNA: TGTGCCAGCAGTTTATCGATGGACAGGGAGACTAATGAAAAACTGTTTTTT. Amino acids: CASSLSMDRETNEKLFF.

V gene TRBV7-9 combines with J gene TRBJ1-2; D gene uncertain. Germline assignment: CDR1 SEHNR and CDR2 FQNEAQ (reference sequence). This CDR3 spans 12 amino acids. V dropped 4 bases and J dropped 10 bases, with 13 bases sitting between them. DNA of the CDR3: TGTGCCAGCAGCTCAACAGAAGGCGCCTACACCTTC. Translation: CASSSTEGAYTF.

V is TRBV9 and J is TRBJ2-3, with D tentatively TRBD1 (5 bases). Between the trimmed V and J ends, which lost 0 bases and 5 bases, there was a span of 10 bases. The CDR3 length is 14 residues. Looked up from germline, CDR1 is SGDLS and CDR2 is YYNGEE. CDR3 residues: CASSVVQVEDTQYF. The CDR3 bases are TGTGCCAGCAGCGTAGTACAGGTGGAAGATACGCAGTATTTT.

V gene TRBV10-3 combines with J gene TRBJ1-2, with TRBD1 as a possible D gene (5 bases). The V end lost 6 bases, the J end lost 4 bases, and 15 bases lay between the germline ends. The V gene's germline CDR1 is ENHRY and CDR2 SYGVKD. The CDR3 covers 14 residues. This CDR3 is CAIREGLGIYGYTF. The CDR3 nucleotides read TGTGCCATCAGGGAGGGACTGGGAATCTATGGCTACACCTTC.

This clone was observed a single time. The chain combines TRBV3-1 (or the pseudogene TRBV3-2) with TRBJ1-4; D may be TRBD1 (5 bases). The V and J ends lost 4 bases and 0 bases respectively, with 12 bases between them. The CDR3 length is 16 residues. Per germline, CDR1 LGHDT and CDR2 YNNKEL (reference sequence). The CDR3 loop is CASSLRRGATNEKLFF. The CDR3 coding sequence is TGTGCCAGCAGCCTGCGTAGGGGCGCAACTAATGAAAAACTGTTTTTT.

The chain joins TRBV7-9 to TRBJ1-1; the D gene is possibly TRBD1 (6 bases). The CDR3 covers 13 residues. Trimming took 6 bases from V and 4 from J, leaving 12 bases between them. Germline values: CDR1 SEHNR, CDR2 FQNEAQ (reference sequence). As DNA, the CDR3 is TGTGCCAGCAGGAAGGGAGGGGGCACTGAAGCTTTCTTT. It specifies CASRKGGGTEAFF. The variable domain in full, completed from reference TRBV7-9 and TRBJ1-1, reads DTGVSQNPRHKITKRGQNVTFRCDPISEHNRLYWYRQTLGQGPEFLTYFQNEAQLEKSRLLSDRFSAERPKGSFSTLEIQRTEQGDSAMYLCASRKGGGTEAFFGQGTRLTVV.

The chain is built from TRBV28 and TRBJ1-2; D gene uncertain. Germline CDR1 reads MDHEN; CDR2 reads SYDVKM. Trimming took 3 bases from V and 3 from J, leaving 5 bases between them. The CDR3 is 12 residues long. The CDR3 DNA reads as TGTGCCAGCAGTTTCCCCTACTATGGCTACACCTTC. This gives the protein CASSFPYYGYTF.

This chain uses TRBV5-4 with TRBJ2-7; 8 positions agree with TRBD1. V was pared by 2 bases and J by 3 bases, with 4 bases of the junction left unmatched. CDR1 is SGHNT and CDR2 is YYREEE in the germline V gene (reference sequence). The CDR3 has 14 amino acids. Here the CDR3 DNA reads TGTGCCAGCAGCTTCGGGACAGGTTACTACGAGCAGTACTTC. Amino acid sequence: CASSFGTGYYEQYF.

CDR3 sequence reads: CASYQGSVTGELFF. In DNA form, the CDR3 reads TGTGCCAGCTACCAGGGAAGTGTAACCGGGGAGCTGTTTTTT. The chain couples TRBV18 to TRBJ2-2, with D perhaps matching TRBD1 (5 bases). Trimming removed 7 bases at V and 5 bases at J, with 14 bases between. Germline CDR1 KGHSH, CDR2 LQKENI. This CDR3 is built from 14 residues.

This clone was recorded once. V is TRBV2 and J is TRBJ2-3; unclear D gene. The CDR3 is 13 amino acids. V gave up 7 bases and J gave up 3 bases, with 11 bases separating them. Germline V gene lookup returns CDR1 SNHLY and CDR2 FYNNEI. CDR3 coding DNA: TGTGCCAGCACCCTCATCCAGACAGATACGCAGTATTTT. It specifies CASTLIQTDTQYF.

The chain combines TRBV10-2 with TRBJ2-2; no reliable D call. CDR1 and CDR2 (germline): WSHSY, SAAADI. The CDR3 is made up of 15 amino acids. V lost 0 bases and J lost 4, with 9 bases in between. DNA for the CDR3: TGCGCCAGCAGTGAGTCGGCAACTACCACCGGGGAGCTGTTTTTT. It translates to CASSESATTTGELFF.

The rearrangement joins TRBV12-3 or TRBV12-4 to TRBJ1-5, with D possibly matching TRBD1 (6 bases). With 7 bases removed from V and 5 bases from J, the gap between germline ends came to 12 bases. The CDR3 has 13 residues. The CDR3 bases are TGTGCCAGCATCCGGGACACCGATCAGCCCCAGCATTTT. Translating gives CASIRDTDQPQHF.

The CDR3 region is CASTPGDTDTQYF. The CDR3 coding sequence is TGTGCCAGCACACCGGGAGATACAGATACGCAGTATTTT. The J gene is TRBJ2-3, the V gene TRBV13, with D tentatively TRBD2 (6 bases). Trimming removed 7 bases from V and 3 bases from J, with 11 bases in between. Germline loops: CDR1 PRHDT, CDR2 FYEKMQ (reference sequence). The CDR3 sequence is 13 residues long.

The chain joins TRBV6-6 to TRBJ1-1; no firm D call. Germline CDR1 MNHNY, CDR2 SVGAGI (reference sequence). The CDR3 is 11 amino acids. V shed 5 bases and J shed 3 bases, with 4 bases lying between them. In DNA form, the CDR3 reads TGTGCCAGCAGTACGGACACTGAAGCTTTCTTT. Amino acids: CASSTDTEAFF.

This CDR3 reads CASSLLGGGGPQYF. CDR3 sequence (DNA): TGTGCCAGCAGCTTACTAGGCGGGGGGGGTCCGCAGTACTTC. The rearrangement joins TRBV7-8 to TRBJ2-7, with 9 bases identical to TRBD2. Per germline, CDR1 SGHVS and CDR2 FQNEAQ. V trimming: 2 bases; J trimming: 9 bases; junction bases outside the gene matches: 8. The CDR3 spans 14 residues.

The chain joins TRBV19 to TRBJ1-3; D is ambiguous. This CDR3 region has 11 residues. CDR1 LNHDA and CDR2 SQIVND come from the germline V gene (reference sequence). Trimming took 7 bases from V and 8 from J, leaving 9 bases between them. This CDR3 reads CASNLRDTIYF. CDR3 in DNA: TGTGCCAGTAATCTTCGAGACACCATATATTTT. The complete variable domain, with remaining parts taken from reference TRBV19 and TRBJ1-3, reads DGGITQSPKYLFRKEGQNVTLSCEQNLNHDAMYWYRQDPGQGLRLIYYSQIVNDFQKGDIAEGYSVSREKKESFPLTVTSAQKNPTAFYLCASNLRDTIYFGEGSWLTVV.

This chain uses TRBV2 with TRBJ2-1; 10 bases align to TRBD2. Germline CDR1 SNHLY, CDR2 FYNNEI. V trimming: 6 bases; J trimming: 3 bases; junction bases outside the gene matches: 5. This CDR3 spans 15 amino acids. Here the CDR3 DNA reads TGTGCCAGCAGCGAGTGGACTAGCGGCTACAATGAGCAGTTCTTC. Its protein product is CASSEWTSGYNEQFF.

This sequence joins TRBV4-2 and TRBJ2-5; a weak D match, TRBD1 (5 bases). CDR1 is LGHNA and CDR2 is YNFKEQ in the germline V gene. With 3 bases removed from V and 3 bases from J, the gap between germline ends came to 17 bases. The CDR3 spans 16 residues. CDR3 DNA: TGTGCCAGCAGCCAGGGCGAAGGGGTAAGGGAAGAGACCCAGTACTTC. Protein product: CASSQGEGVREETQYF.

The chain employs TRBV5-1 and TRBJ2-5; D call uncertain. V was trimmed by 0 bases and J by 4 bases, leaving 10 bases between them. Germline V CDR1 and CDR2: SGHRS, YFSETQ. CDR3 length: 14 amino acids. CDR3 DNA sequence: TGCGCCAGCAGCTTGGGTCCGGGTGGAGAGACCCAGTACTTC. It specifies CASSLGPGGETQYF.